This T cell receptor (beta chain) was retrieved from a study of monozygotic twins with inflammatory bowel disease (dated by TCRdb to between 2019 and 2020). Turning to the overall study: The full study comprised around 28 monozygotic twin pairs: nine German pairs (four IBD-concordant, five IBD-discordant) and 19 IBD-discordant Danish pairs. Each individual had, on average, about 151 000 unique TCRalpha sequences and 181 000 unique TCRbeta sequences available for analysis. The search for disease-associated traits relied mainly on comparing IBD patients with their genetically identical healthy co-twins within discordant pairs. On the study overall, not on this receptor specifically: Measured by the inverse Simpson index, TCRbeta repertoire diversity was lower in IBD patients than in their healthy co-twins. Repertoire similarity did not differ between concordant and discordant twins, possibly due to limited statistical power. No single strong signal or clonotype linked to IBD turned up in the results, so the idea that one exists was not supported. Fewer clonotypes were shared with other individuals by IBD patients than by healthy twins, most markedly in patients showing signs of disease activity. Because patients were on differing immunosuppressive treatments, the repertoires may have picked up extra background noise and inter-individual variability. The analysis was unable to tell different T cell subtypes apart.

The library was prepared using 5' RACE. For each TCR library, 3,500 to 4,000 ng of total RNA was used. cDNA was synthesized with SMARTScribe reverse transcriptase in eight separate reactions per sample. Unique molecular identifiers containing a 6-nucleotide sample barcode were introduced through template switching during cDNA synthesis. Amplification of TCRalpha and TCRbeta cDNA involved two nested PCRs of 16 and 9 cycles, and each PCR was followed by bead purification. Before amplification, cDNA was treated with uracil DNA-glycosylase and purified using the QIAquick PCR purification kit. In the second PCR, Illumina TruSeq-compatible adapters and sample-specific barcodes were added. Library quality and concentration were checked on TapeStation and Qubit, and libraries were pooled at about 4.9 ng each. The pooled libraries were sequenced with 2 x 100 bp reads and custom sequencing primers on an Illumina HiSeq2500 single-index Rapid Run. As for the authors' bioinformatics: UMI-based consensus assembly with MiGEC version 1.2.6 was used to correct PCR and sequencing errors. V(D)J alignment, clonotype assembly and CDR3 extraction were performed with MiXCR version 2.1.1. Normalisation of gene usage, clonotype sharing and MAIT/NKT TCR abundance was achieved by analysing the top 1000, 10 000 and 20 000 clonotypes per sample. Diversity was computed as the inverse Simpson index with the vegan R package after downsampling to 27 000 UMIs. Paired Mann-Whitney U tests were applied to discordant twin pairs, with Benjamini-Hochberg correction for multiple testing. TCRdb reanalyzed the reads, keeping one entry per CDR3 protein sequence and omitting DNA. TCRdb, rather than the study authors, made the V and J calls. This sample's table has entries for more than 300,000 distinct CDR3 sequences. The ten largest account for 2.5% to 3% of the sample.

CDR1 SSHAT and CDR2 FNYEAQ are derived from the germline V gene (reference sequence). The cysteine opens and the phenylalanine closes a CDR3 of 17 amino acids. The protein alone is recorded here. From each donor, a roughly 2.7 ml peripheral blood sample was drawn into PAXgene tubes and stored at -80 degrees C. Without T cell sorting, total RNA was isolated from whole blood using the PAXgene blood miRNA kit on an automated QIAcube. Peripheral blood from monozygotic twin pairs concordant or discordant for inflammatory bowel disease was subjected to deep TCRalpha and TCRbeta repertoire profiling with unique molecular barcoding. Smoking habits were recorded for all twin pairs, with individuals classified as current, former or never smokers. In regard to this clonotype: The antigen it recognizes is unknown.

This sequence originates from a human donor with ulcerative colitis or Crohn's disease, or a healthy co-twin of an affected twin (not recorded which). The sequenced sample was blood. The chain is encoded by TRBV7-7 joined to TRBJ2-5; the D call from TCRdb, TRBD2, cannot be confirmed without DNA. CDR3 loop: CASSLELAGATQETQYF.